This T cell receptor beta chain is drawn from a study of control samples from healthy donors and cancer patients (dated by TCRdb to 2020 to 2021). The CDR3 goes from the cysteine to the phenylalanine over 14 residues. The entry retains the CDR3 DNA only, 42 bases that are in frame from base 1. In the germline V gene, CDR1 corresponds to ENHRY and CDR2 to SYGVKD. The trim is 4 bases for V and 4 bases for J, with a gap of 13 bases between the germline ends. Points on this clone: The clone's antigen remains unknown. Base-call qualities are not available, and no considerably larger clone is one nucleotide away.

To prepare the library, the immunoSEQ multiplex PCR assay was applied. The source is immuneACCESS, and TCRdb retained only in-frame sequences with V and J called. Part of the clones is not carried over; for the studies checked, unresolved V genes explain less than half of this, and the remainder is unexplained. The sample table holds roughly 400,000 clones, of which about nine tenths were seen once. Of the sample, 5.5% to 7.5% falls within the top ten clones. Sequencing was performed on PBMCs. The rearrangement joined TRBV10-3 to TRBJ1-1, with the D gene not clear enough to name. The TCR originated in a man between 40 and 49 years old with head and neck cancer. CDR3 loop: CAISGTLTVTEAFF. The DNA sequence is as follows: TGTGCCATCAGTGGGACTCTTACAGTCACTGAAGCTTTCTTT.